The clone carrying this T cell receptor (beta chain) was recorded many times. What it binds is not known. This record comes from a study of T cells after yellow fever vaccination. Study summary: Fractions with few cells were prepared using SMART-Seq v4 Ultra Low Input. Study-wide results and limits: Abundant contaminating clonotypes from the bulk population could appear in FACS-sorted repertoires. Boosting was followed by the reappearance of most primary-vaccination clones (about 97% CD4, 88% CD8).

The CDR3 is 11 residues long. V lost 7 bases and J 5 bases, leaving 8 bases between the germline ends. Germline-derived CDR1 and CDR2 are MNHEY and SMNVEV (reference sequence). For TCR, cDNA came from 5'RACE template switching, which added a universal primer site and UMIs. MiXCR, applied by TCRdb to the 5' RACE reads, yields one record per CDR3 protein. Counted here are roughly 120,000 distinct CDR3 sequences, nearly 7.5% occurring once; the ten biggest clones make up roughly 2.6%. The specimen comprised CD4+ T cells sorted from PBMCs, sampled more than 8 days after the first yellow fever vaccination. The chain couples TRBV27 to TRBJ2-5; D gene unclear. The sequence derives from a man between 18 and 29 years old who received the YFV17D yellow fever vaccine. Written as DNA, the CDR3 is TGTGCCAGCAAAGGGTTGGAGACCCAGTACTTC. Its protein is CASKGLETQYF.